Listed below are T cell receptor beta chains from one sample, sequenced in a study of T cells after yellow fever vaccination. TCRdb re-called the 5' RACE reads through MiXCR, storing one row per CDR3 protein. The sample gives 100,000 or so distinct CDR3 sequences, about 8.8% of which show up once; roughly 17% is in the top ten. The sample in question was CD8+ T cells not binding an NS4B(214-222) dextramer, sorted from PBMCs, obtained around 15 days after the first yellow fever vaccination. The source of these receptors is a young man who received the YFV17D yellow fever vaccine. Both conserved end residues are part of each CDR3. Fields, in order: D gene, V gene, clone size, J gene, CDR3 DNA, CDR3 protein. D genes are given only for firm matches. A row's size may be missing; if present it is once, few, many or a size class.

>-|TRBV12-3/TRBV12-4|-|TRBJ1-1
TGTGCCAGCAGTTTTAGGTTCGGACACTTTGAAGCTTTCTTT
CASSFRFGHFEAFF
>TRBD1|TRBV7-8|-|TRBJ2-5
TGTGCCAGCAGCCACACACAGACAGGGGAGGAACAAGAGACCCAGTACTTC
CASSHTQTGEEQETQYF
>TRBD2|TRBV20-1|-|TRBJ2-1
TGCAGTGCTATAGGACTAGCGGGGACGAGCACCTACAATGAGCAGTTCTTC
CSAIGLAGTSTYNEQFF
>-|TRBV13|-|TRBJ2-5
TGTGCCAGCAGCTCGGGACAACAAGAGACCCAGTACTTC
CASSSGQQETQYF
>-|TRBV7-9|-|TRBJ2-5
TGTGCCAGCAGCCTCGGCGATACAGCGTACCAAGAGACCCAGTACTTC
CASSLGDTAYQETQYF
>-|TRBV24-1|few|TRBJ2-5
TGTGCCACCAGTGATTTCTCAACAGGGGGGGAGATAGAGGAGACCCAGTACTTC
CATSDFSTGGEIEETQYF
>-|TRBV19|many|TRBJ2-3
TGTGCCAGTTCCGGGAGATCGTTGGATACGCAGTATTTT
CASSGRSLDTQYF
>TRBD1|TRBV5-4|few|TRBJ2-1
TGTGCCAGCAGATCCCCGGGACAGGGGTACAATGAGCAGTTCTTC
CASRSPGQGYNEQFF
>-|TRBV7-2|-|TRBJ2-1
TGTGCCAGCAGCTTAAGAGGGGGGCTGAGTAATGAGCAGTTCTTC
CASSLRGGLSNEQFF
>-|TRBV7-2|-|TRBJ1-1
TGTGCCAGCAGCTTAGTAATTGCCCTCGGGGCTGAAGCTTTCTTT
CASSLVIALGAEAFF
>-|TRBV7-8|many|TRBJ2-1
TGTGCCAGCAGCTTAGCATATGTTCAGGGTTGGACCTACAATGAGCAGTTCTTC
CASSLAYVQGWTYNEQFF
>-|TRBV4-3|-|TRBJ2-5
TGCGCCAGCAGCCCGGGGGCCTTAGGGACCCAGTACTTC
CASSPGALGTQYF
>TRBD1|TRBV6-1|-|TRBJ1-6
TGTGCCAGCAGCCAGACAGGGGGCTCCTATAATTCACCCCTCCACTTT
CASSQTGGSYNSPLHF
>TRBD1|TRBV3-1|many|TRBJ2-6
TGTGCCAGCAGCCCATGGACAGGGGGGGCTGGGGCCAACGTCCTGACTTTC
CASSPWTGGAGANVLTF
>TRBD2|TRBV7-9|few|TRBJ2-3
TGTGCCAGCAGCTTCAGCGGGGTCCCAGATACGCAGTATTTT
CASSFSGVPDTQYF
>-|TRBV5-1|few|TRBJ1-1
TGCGCCAGCAGCCCCGTGGGGGGAGACACTGAAGCTTTCTTT
CASSPVGGDTEAFF
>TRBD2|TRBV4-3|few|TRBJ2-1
TGCGCCAGCAGCCAGGGTCGAGCGGGGGTCTACAATGAGCAGTTCTTC
CASSQGRAGVYNEQFF
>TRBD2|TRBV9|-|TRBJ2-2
TGTGCCAGCACGACTAGCGGGGGAAAGACCGGGGAGCTGTTTTTT
CASTTSGGKTGELFF
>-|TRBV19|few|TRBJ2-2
TGTGCCAGTAGTATTTCGGGTGGTCGGGCCACCGGGGAGCTGTTTTTT
CASSISGGRATGELFF
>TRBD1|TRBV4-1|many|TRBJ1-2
TGCGCCAGCAGCCAAGCGGGACAGGGGGGATATGGCTACACCTTC
CASSQAGQGGYGYTF
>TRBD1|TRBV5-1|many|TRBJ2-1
TGCGCCAGCAGACAGGACAGGGACTCCTACAATGAGCAGTTCTTC
CASRQDRDSYNEQFF
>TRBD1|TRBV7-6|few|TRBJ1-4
TGTGCCAGCAGCGCACGGACAGGGGTTAATGAAAAACTGTTTTTT
CASSARTGVNEKLFF
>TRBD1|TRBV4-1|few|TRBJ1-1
TGCGCCAGCAGCTTCTCCGGGACAGGCAACACTGAAGCTTTCTTT
CASSFSGTGNTEAFF
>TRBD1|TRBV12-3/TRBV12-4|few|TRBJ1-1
TGTGCCAGCAGTGGGACAGGCTCGAACACTGAAGCTTTCTTT
CASSGTGSNTEAFF
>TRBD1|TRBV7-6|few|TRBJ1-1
TGTGCCAGCAGCCCTGGGGACAGAATGAACACTGAAGCTTTCTTT
CASSPGDRMNTEAFF
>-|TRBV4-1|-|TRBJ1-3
TGCGCCAGCAGCCAAGAGGGGGGCCATCGGTCTGGAAACACCATATATTTT
CASSQEGGHRSGNTIYF
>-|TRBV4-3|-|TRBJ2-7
TGCGTCAGCAGCCAAGATCAGGGACCTCGCTCCTACGAGCAGTACTTC
CVSSQDQGPRSYEQYF
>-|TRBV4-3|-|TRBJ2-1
TGCGCCAGCAGCCAAGTTTGGCCGGGACGGAACAATGAGCAGTTCTTC
CASSQVWPGRNNEQFF
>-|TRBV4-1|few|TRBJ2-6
TGCGCCAGCAGCCCCACAGGATCCGGGGCCAACGTCCTGACTTTC
CASSPTGSGANVLTF
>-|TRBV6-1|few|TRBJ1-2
TGTGCCAGCAGTGCCCGGGCCAGGCTCTACGGCTACACCTTC
CASSARARLYGYTF
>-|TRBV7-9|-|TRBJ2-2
TGTGCCAGCAGCTTACGTCGGTCCCCCGGGGAGCTGTTTTTT
CASSLRRSPGELFF
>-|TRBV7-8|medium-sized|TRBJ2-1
TGTGCCAGCAGCCCGGGGTTTGGGGACAAGAACAATGAGCAGTTCTTC
CASSPGFGDKNNEQFF
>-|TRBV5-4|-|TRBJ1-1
TGTGCCAGCAGGGTGGGATCCACTGAAGCTTTCTTT
CASRVGSTEAFF
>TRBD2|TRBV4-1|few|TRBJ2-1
TGCGCCAGCAGCCCCCTGAGGGCTAGCGGGGGATACAATGAGCAGTTCTTC
CASSPLRASGGYNEQFF
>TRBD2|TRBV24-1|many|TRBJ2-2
TGTGCCACCAGTGGGTCTAGCGGGGCGACGTGGACCGGGGAGCTGTTTTTT
CATSGSSGATWTGELFF
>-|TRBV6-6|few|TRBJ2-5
TGTGCCAGCAGCCGGGGGCTGGAAGAGACCCAGTACTTC
CASSRGLEETQYF
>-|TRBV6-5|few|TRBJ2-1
TGTGCCAGCACCAACGGGGCTTACAATGAGCAGTTCTTC
CASTNGAYNEQFF
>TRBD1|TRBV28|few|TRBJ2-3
TGTGCCAGCATGGACCATGGGGTCAGGGGGTACACAGATACGCAGTATTTT
CASMDHGVRGYTDTQYF
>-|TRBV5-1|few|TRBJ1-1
TGCGCCAGCAGCTACCTAGGGGGGCAAATGAACACTGAAGCTTTCTTT
CASSYLGGQMNTEAFF
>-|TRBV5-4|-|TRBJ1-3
TGTGCCAGCAGCTTCGGTCCGGGAATAAACACCATATATTTT
CASSFGPGINTIYF
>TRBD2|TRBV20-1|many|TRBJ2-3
TGCAGTGCAAGAACCGGGCGGGGGGACACAGATACGCAGTATTTT
CSARTGRGDTDTQYF
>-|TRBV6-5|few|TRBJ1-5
TGTGCCAGCAGTTACTCAGCGGGGTCGTGGCAGCCCCAGCATTTT
CASSYSAGSWQPQHF
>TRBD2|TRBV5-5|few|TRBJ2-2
TGTGCCAGCAGCCCCCTGACTAGCGGGGGGCGAACCGGGGAGCTGTTTTTT
CASSPLTSGGRTGELFF
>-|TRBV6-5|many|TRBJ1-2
TGTGCCAGCAGTGGACAGAACTATGGCTACACCTTC
CASSGQNYGYTF
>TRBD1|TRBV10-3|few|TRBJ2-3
TGTGCCATCAGTGTCCGGGACAGGCTCACAGATACGCAGTATTTT
CAISVRDRLTDTQYF
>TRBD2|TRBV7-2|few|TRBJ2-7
TGTGCCAGCAGCTTAGGAGACCGGGGGGCCTACGAGCAGTACTTC
CASSLGDRGAYEQYF
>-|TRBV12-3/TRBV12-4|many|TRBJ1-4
TGTGCCAGCAGTTTATCGGCCGAAAAACTGTTTTTT
CASSLSAEKLFF
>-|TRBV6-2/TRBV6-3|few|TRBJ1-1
TGTGCCAGCAGTTTTCCCAACGGTAAACAGGCCCCTGAAGCTTTCTTT
CASSFPNGKQAPEAFF
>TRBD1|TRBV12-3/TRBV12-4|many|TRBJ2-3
TGTGCCAGCAGTTTTGGACAGGGTTTAGGTAGAGATACGCAGTATTTT
CASSFGQGLGRDTQYF
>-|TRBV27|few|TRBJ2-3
TGTGCCAGCAGCAACCCCACGGGGCTTGGCACAGATACGCAGTATTTT
CASSNPTGLGTDTQYF